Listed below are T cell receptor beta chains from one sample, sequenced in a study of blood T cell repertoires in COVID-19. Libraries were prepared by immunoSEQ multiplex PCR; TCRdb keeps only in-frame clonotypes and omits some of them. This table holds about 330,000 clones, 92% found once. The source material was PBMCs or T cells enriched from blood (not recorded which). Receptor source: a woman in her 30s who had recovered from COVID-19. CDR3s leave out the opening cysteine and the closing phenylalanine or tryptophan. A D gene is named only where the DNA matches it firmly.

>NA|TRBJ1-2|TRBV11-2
ASSFSGVRHGYT
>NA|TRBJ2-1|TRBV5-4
ASSLDWGSGNEQF
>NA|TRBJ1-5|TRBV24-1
ATSDSFDGASEPQH
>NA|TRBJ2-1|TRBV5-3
ARSPPLLVYNEQF
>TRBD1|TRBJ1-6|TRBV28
ASRLGAGGYNSPLH
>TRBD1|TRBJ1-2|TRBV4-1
ASSQPGQDYGYT
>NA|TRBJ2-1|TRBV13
ASSLGSGQQF
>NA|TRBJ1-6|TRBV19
ASSIRQENSPLH
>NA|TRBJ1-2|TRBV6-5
ASIRSQGARGYT
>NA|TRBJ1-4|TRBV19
ASSQTWREKLF
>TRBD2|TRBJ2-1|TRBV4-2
ASSQDFGGAYNEQF
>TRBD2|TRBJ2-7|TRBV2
ASWSWTSGPGSYYEQY
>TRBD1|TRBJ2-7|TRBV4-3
ASSQDWGTAYEQY
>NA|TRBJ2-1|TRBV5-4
ASSLTDEQF
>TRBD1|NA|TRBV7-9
ASSPRQGSYEQY
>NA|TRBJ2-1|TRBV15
ATSTQPGVLGNEQF
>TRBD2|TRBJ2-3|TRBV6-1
ASSDGLATDTQY
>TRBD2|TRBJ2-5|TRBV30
AWSSGTSASN
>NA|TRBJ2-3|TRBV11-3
ASSSTGFWDTDTQY
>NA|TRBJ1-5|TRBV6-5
ASSQQSNQPQH
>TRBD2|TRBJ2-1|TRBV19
ASGRLAGVSSYNEQF
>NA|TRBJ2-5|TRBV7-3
ASSQGGVKTQY
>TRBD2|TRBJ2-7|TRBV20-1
SASSGTKIYYEQY
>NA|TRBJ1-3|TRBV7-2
ASSLDQAAVGNTIY
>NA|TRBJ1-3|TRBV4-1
ASSATVNSGNTIY
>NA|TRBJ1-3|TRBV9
ASSPRGSGNTIY
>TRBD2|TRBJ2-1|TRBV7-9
ASSPIRLAGGVHEQF
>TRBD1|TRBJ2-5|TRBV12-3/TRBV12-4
ASSTGGWETQY
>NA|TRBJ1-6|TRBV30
AWSWPGNLNNSPLH
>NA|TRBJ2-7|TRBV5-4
ASSWGQSEQY
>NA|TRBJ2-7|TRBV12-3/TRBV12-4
ASSRTGEQY
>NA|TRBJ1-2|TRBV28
ASSPRGEGRYGYT
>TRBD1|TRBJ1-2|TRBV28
ASSTAQGYNYGYT
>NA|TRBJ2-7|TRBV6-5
ASSWQGHHSYEQY
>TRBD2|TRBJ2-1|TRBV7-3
ASSLLGLAGASSYNEQF
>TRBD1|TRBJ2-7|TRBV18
ASSRQGGTREQY
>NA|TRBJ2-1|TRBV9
ASSADWGHNEQF